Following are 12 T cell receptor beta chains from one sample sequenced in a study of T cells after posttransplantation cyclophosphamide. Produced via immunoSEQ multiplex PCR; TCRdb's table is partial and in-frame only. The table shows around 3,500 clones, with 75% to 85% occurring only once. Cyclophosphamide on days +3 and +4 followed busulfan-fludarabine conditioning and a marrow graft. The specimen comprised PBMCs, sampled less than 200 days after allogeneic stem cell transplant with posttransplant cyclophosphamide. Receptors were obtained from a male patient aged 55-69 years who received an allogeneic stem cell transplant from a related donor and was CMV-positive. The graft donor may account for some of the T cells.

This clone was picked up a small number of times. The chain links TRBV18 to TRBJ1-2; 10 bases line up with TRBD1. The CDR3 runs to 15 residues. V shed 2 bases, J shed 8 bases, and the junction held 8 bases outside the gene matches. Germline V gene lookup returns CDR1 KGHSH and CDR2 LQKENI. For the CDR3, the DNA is TGTGCCAGCTCACCAGGAGGAGGACAGGGGGGAGGCTACACCTTC. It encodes CASSPGGGQGGGYTF.

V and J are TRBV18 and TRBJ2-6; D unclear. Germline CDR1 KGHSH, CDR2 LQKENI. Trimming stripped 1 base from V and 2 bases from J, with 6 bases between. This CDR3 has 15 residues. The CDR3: CASSPLPAGANVLTF. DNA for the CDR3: TGTGCCAGCTCACCACTCCCTGCTGGGGCCAACGTCCTGACTTTC.

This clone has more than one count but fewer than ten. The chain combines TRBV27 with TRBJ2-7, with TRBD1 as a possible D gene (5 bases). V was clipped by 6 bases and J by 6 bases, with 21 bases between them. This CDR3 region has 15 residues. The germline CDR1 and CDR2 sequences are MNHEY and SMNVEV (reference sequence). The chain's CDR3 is CASSRVWTPTVEQYF. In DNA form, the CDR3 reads TGTGCCAGCAGCCGAGTTTGGACACCCACCGTCGAGCAGTACTTC.

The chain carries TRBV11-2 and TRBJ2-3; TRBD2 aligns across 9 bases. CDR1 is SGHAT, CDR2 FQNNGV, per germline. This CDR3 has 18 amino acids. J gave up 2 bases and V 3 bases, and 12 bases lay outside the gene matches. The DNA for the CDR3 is TGTGCCAGCAGCTTCTCCATGGTAGCGGGGGAATTCACAGATACGCAGTATTTT. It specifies CASSFSMVAGEFTDTQYF.

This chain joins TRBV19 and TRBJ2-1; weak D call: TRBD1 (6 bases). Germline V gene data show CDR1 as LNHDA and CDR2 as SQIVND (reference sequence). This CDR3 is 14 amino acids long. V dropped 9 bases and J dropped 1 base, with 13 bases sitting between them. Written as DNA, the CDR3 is TGTGCCAGCCGGGGACAACCATCCTACAATGAGCAGTTCTTC. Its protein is CASRGQPSYNEQFF.

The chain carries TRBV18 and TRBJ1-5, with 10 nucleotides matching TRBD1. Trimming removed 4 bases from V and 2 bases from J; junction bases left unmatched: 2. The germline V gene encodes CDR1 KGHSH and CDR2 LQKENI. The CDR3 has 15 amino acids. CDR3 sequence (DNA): TGTGCCAGCTCACGGGACAGGGGTGGCAATCAGCCCCAGCATTTT. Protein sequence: CASSRDRGGNQPQHF.

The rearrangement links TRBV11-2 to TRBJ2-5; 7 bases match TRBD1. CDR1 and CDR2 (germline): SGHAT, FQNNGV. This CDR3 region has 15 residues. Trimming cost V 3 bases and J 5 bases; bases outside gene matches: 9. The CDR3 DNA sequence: TGTGCCAGCAGCTTTTGGGTTGGCAGGGGGGAGACCCAGTACTTC. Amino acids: CASSFWVGRGETQYF.

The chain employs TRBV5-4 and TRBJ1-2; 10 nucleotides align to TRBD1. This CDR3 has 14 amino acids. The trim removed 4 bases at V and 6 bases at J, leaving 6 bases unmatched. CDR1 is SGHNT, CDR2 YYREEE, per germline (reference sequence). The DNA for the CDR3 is TGTGCCAGCAGCAAAAGACAGGGGGCAGATGGCTACACCTTC. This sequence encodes CASSKRQGADGYTF.

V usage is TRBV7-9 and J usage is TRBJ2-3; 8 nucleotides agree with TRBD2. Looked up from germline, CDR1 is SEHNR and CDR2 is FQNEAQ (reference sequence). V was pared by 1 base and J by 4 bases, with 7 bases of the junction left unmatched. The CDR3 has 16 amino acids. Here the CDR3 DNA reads TGTGCCAGCAGCTTAGATGCGGGGGGCCCTTCAGATACGCAGTATTTT. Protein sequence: CASSLDAGGPSDTQYF.

CDR3: CASSPGTGGLLGEYEQYV. CDR3 nucleotides: TGTGCCAGCAGTCCCGGGACAGGGGGCCTATTGGGCGAATACGAGCAGTACGTC. The chain couples TRBV28 to TRBJ2-7; 12 bases are a match to TRBD1. This CDR3 has 18 residues. Trimming took 5 bases from V and 4 from J; bases not matched to a gene: 15. CDR1 and CDR2 from the germline V gene are MDHEN and SYDVKM.

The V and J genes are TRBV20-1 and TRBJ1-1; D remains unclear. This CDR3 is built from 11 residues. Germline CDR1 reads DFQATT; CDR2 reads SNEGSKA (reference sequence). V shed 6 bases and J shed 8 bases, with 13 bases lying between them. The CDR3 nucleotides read TGCAGTGCGACGCGGGGAGTAGAAGCTTTCTTT. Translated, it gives CSATRGVEAFF.

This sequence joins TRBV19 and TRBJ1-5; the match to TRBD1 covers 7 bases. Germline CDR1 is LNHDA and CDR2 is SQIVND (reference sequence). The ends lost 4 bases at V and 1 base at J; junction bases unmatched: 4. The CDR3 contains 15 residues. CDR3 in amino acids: CASSTHRGSNQPQHF. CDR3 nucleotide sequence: TGTGCCAGTAGTACCCACAGGGGAAGCAATCAGCCCCAGCATTTT.